What follows describes a single T cell receptor (beta chain). Its target antigen remains unknown. Base qualities are not provided; no much larger clone lies one nucleotide away. The sample's treatment or condition label, in plain terms: 15 to 20 received Ad26.COV2.S at low or high dose, single or two shots; 5 received placebo; per-sample allocation not given. Repertoires of vaccine and placebo recipients were sequenced from samples taken on day 63 after the first injection. In Cohort 1b, 25 adults aged 18-55 years were enrolled at a single site in Boston, USA, between 29 July and 7 August 2020. As a vaccine, Ad26.COV2.S was a replication-incompetent adenovirus type 26 vector that expressed a prefusion-stabilized SARS-CoV-2 spike protein derived from the original Wuhan strain. This entry is derived from a study of Ad26.COV2.S vaccination and SARS-CoV-2 variants (dated by TCRdb to about 2021). At the level of the whole study: Donors in the vaccine arm were drawn from COV1001, a multicentre, randomized, double-blind, placebo-controlled phase I-IIa trial testing Ad26.COV2.S in healthy adults. TCRbeta repertoire sequencing served as the tool for gauging how specific and how broad the SARS-CoV-2-reactive T cell receptors were following Ad26.COV2.S vaccination. Participants in the trial were split at random into five groups of five each, receiving low-dose or high-dose Ad26.COV2.S once or twice, or else placebo on both occasions. A total of 32 samples were included in the TCR-sequenced set, comprising about 20 Ad26.COV2.S vaccine recipients, 5 placebo recipients and 8 SARS-CoV-2 convalescent individuals. Blinding of investigators to trial group allocation was maintained during experiments and outcome assessment. Dosing of Ad26.COV2.S was intramuscular, at either 5x10^10 or 1x10^11 viral particles, delivered as one shot or as two shots spaced 56 days apart.

Looking up the germline V gene (reference sequence) yields CDR1 SEHNR and CDR2 FQNEAQ. From cysteine to phenylalanine, the CDR3 is 14 amino acids long. The retained sequence is limited to the CDR3, 42 bases, with the frame set at the first base. V is reduced by 0 bases and J by 1 base, leaving a spacing of 5 bases between them. General findings and caveats noted by the study authors: Substantial breadth of spike-specific CD8+ and CD4+ T cell responses was reported after vaccination. According to the authors, total T cell responses may have been underestimated by the TCR breadth and depth analyses. Comparing responses between vaccine doses or regimens was not something the study was powered to do. Vaccine and placebo recipients had comparable non-spike TCR breadth, which fits with the vaccine containing only spike. Spike-specific TCR breadth was higher in Ad26.COV2.S recipients than in placebo recipients (P = 0.0014).

TCRbeta CDR3 regions were sequenced with the immunoSEQ Assay. After extraction, genomic DNA underwent amplification by bias-controlled multiplex PCR, followed by high-throughput sequencing. The source study handled its data this way. To quantify the absolute abundance of every unique TCRbeta CDR3 region, sequences were collapsed and filtered. T cell fraction was estimated by normalizing TCRbeta template counts to usable DNA, which was measured by amplifying reference genes present in all nucleated cells. Repertoire TCRs were annotated as SARS-CoV-2-specific when V gene, CDR3 amino acid sequence and J gene were exactly matched to a known reactive TCR set. The reference SARS-CoV-2 TCR set was obtained from MIRA and was filtered for enrichment in COVID-19-positive ImmuneCODE repertoires, whereby public or cross-reactive TCRs were removed. Drawing on the MIRA antigens, annotated TCRs were analysed further at the level of specific ORF or position within ORF. Breadth was defined as annotated unique rearrangements over total unique productive rearrangements; depth was the summed frequency of those rearrangements. Two-sided Wilcoxon rank-sum tests were used to compare TCR breadth between groups. Drawn from immuneACCESS, this table holds only the in-frame rearrangements with V and J called that TCRdb kept. Clones are partly lost; checked studies trace under half to an unresolved V gene and leave the rest unexplained. The DNA was the basis for D and trimming; V, J and clone size are from that table. This sample is represented by 350,000 to 500,000 clones; around 90% of them were singletons. Roughly 3.9% of the sample is taken by the ten largest.

This sample comprised peripheral blood, obtained in a trial of Ad26.COV2.S vaccine versus placebo. This receptor chain uses TRBV7-9 and TRBJ2-3, with the D gene not confidently named. The TCR originated in a person aged 18-60 years who received the Ad26.COV2.S COVID-19 vaccine or a placebo. The CDR3 in this case is CASSLATGTDTQYF. DNA sequence: TGTGCCAGCAGCTTAGCGACGGGCACAGATACGCAGTATTTT.